Following are 17 T cell receptor beta chains from one sample sequenced in a study of T-cell reconstitution after alpha-beta-depleted transplantation in children. Preparation of the TCRbeta library involved a method that used unique molecular identifiers. TCRdb processed the PCR reads anew with MiXCR; each CDR3 protein has one entry. Of 200,000 or so distinct CDR3 sequences in the sample, approximately 6.8% were seen once. Specimen: PBMCs, collected before TCRalphabeta/CD19-depleted stem cell transplant. These receptors all stem from a girl in the first two years of life with combined immunodeficiency, due to receive a stem cell transplant.

This clonotype was detected ten times or more. This rearrangement joins TRBV29-1 to TRBJ2-3; D call uncertain. Germline CDR1 SQVTM, CDR2 ANQGSEA. Trimming took 4 bases from V and 0 from J, leaving 14 bases between them. The CDR3 has 15 residues. CDR3 nucleotides: TGCAGCGTTGCGCCTCGCGTGGGAAGCACAGATACGCAGTATTTT. The encoded protein is CSVAPRVGSTDTQYF.

This clonotype has a count of ten or more. The chain links TRBV7-9 to TRBJ2-7, with 7 bases lining up with TRBD1. CDR1 and CDR2 from the germline V gene are SEHNR and FQNEAQ (reference sequence). The junction had 7 bases not matched to a gene; V was cut back by 5 bases and J by 3 bases. The CDR3 sequence is 14 residues long. The CDR3 protein is CASSTGTEIYEQYF. CDR3 coding DNA: TGTGCCAGCAGCACCGGGACAGAGATCTACGAGCAGTACTTC.

V usage is TRBV5-5 and J usage is TRBJ1-2; weak D call: TRBD1 (6 bases). V was cut by 1 base and J by 2 bases, with 12 bases left in between. The CDR3 is 15 residues long. Germline V gene sequence: CDR1 SGHKS, CDR2 YYEKEE (reference sequence). The CDR3 spells CASSLSLQGNYGYTF. Written as DNA, the CDR3 is TGTGCCAGCAGCTTGTCCCTACAGGGAAACTATGGCTACACCTTC. Full variable domain (missing parts from reference TRBV5-5 and TRBJ1-2): DAGVTQSPTHLIKTRGQQVTLRCSPISGHKSVSWYQQVLGQGPQFIFQYYEKEERGRGNFPDRFSARQFPNYSSELNVNALLLGDSALYLCASSLSLQGNYGYTFGSGTRLTVV.

This clonotype was observed at least ten times. DNA for the CDR3: TGCGCCAGCAGCTTAGGCAGTGAAGAGCCCCAGCATTTT. Its protein product is CASSLGSEEPQHF. The chain recombines TRBV5-1 with TRBJ1-5; D is ambiguous. Germline lookup yields CDR1 SGHRS and CDR2 YFSETQ. This CDR3 comprises 13 residues. Trimming took 2 bases from V and 8 from J, leaving 11 bases between them.

This clonotype has more than one count but fewer than ten. The chain is built from TRBV4-3 and TRBJ2-6, with D uncertain. The CDR3 loop spans 17 amino acids. Trimming shortened V by 4 bases and J by 0 bases, and 13 bases separated the two germline ends. The germline V gene has CDR1 LGHNA and CDR2 YSLEER. The CDR3 DNA sequence: TGCGCCAGCAGCCCAGCCTGGACCTTCTCTGGGGCCAACGTCCTGACTTTC. This sequence encodes CASSPAWTFSGANVLTF.

A few counts support this clonotype. This chain joins TRBV7-2 and TRBJ2-1; a weak D match, TRBD1 (5 bases). The V and J ends lost 6 bases and 6 bases respectively, with 15 bases between them. The CDR3 has 14 residues. Germline CDR1 reads SGHTA; CDR2 reads FQGNSA. CDR3: CASSQQRQGNEQFF. The CDR3 coding sequence is TGTGCCAGCAGTCAACAACGTCAGGGCAATGAGCAGTTCTTC. The variable domain in full, with the rest retrieved from reference TRBV7-2 and TRBJ2-1, is GAGVSQSPSNKVTEKGKDVELRCDPISGHTALYWYRQSLGQGLEFLIYFQGNSAPDKSGLPSDRFSAERTGGSVSTLTIQRTQQEDSAVYLCASSQQRQGNEQFFGPGTRLTVL.

This clonotype showed up many times. The V and J genes are TRBV28 and TRBJ1-2; D is undetermined. Germline V gene sequence: CDR1 MDHEN, CDR2 SYDVKM. The length of the CDR3 is 13 residues. The V gene lost 3 bases and the J gene lost 2 bases, with 7 bases spanning the gap. The CDR3 bases are TGTGCCAGCAGTTTGACCTTCAACTATGGCTACACCTTC. This encodes CASSLTFNYGYTF.

This clonotype was observed many times. The chain couples TRBV28 to TRBJ2-7, with TRBD1 matching over 9 bases. Germline V CDR1 and CDR2: MDHEN, SYDVKM. The CDR3 is made up of 14 amino acids. The J segment lost 0 bases and the V segment lost 6 bases, leaving 3 bases of the junction unmatched. This CDR3 is CASRRTGVSYEQYF. The DNA of the CDR3 is TGTGCCAGCAGAAGGACAGGGGTCTCCTACGAGCAGTACTTC.

The V call is TRBV28, the J call TRBJ2-7; TRBD2 matches 12 bases. There are 21 residues in the CDR3. V lost 1 base and J lost 6; bases outside the gene matches: 22. The germline V gene has CDR1 MDHEN and CDR2 SYDVKM. The CDR3 loop is CASSLLRVTSGSPNDWGEQYF. The CDR3 DNA reads TGTGCCAGCAGTTTATTGAGGGTGACTAGCGGGAGCCCGAACGACTGGGGCGAGCAGTACTTC.

The J gene is TRBJ1-2, the V gene TRBV20-1; D not certain. Germline V gives CDR1 DFQATT, CDR2 SNEGSKA (reference sequence). This CDR3 is 15 amino acids long. The ends were cut back, 1 base at V and 4 bases at J, with 16 bases in the middle. For the CDR3, the DNA is TGCAGTGCTAGAGCCTGGAGCCCGGAGACCTATGGCTACACCTTC. Translated, it gives CSARAWSPETYGYTF.

This clonotype was recorded many times. The chain links TRBV28 to TRBJ2-5, with D possibly being TRBD2 (7 bases). The CDR3 has 15 amino acids. The V and J ends lost 10 bases and 7 bases respectively, with 25 bases between them. The V gene's germline CDR1 is MDHEN and CDR2 SYDVKM. The CDR3 loop is CATFGGLADRGTQYF. CDR3 DNA: TGTGCCACTTTTGGGGGGCTAGCGGATAGAGGGACCCAGTACTTC.

This clonotype was found a few times. The genes are TRBV6-5 and TRBJ2-7, with D perhaps TRBD1 (6 bases). The CDR3 contains 17 residues. Germline V gives CDR1 MNHEY, CDR2 SVGAGI. V was clipped by 2 bases and J by 2 bases, with 19 bases between them. CDR3 nucleotides: TGTGCCAGCAGTTACCCGAGAGGAGGACAGAGCACCTACGAGCAGTACTTC. Translated, it gives CASSYPRGGQSTYEQYF.

This CDR3 reads CASSSLSGSPRSGANVLTF. In DNA, the CDR3 is TGTGCCAGCAGCTCCCTCTCGGGGAGCCCCCGCTCTGGGGCCAACGTCCTGACTTTC. The V gene is TRBV7-6, the J gene TRBJ2-6, with D possibly TRBD2 on 5 matching bases. Germline V gene sequence: CDR1 SGHVS, CDR2 FNYEAQ. Between the trimmed V and J ends, which lost 4 bases and 0 bases, there was a span of 19 bases. CDR3 length: 19 residues.

This clonotype was picked up a small number of times. The rearrangement uses TRBV7-6 and TRBJ1-2; perhaps TRBD1 as D (5 bases). Germline assignment: CDR1 SGHVS and CDR2 FNYEAQ. This CDR3 region has 13 residues. With 7 bases removed from V and 8 bases from J, the gap between germline ends came to 17 bases. As DNA, the CDR3 is TGTGCCAGCACCGCGGGGGGATTGGAGGGCTACACCTTC. It encodes CASTAGGLEGYTF.

V gene TRBV20-1 combines with J gene TRBJ1-2, with a tentative D call TRBD1 (5 bases). The CDR3 runs 13 residues. Trimming took off 6 bases at V and 1 base at J, with 12 bases between the two ends. The germline V gene has CDR1 DFQATT and CDR2 SNEGSKA (reference sequence). CDR3 nucleotide sequence: TGCAGTGCCAGGGAGGGGAGTAACTATGGCTACACCTTC. This translates into CSAREGSNYGYTF.

V usage is TRBV2 and J usage is TRBJ2-2; weak D call: TRBD2 (7 bases). CDR1 is SNHLY, CDR2 FYNNEI, per germline. The CDR3 consists of 15 residues. V was shortened by 8 bases and J by 0 bases, with 13 bases between the two germline ends. The CDR3 spells CASGGGHANTGELFF. CDR3 nucleotides: TGTGCCAGCGGGGGGGGACACGCGAACACCGGGGAGCTGTTTTTT.

This sequence joins TRBV4-2 and TRBJ2-3; 8 nucleotides line up with TRBD2. This CDR3 is built from 17 residues. The trim removed 1 base at V and 1 base at J, leaving 7 bases unmatched. Germline loops: CDR1 LGHNA, CDR2 YNFKEQ. The CDR3 nucleotides read TGTGCCAGCAGCCAAGCCCCGGGGGGGCGGGGCACAGATACGCAGTATTTT. Its protein is CASSQAPGGRGTDTQYF.